Below, 22 T cell receptor beta chains from the same sample are listed, as sequenced in a study of T cells in Graves' hyperthyroidism and ophthalmopathy. Amplified regions were TCR beta CDR3 sequences from RNA transcripts. The HTBI primer set was used in a first-round RT-PCR of the TCR CDR3. Via MiXCR, TCRdb re-called the multiplex PCR reads, giving one row per CDR3 protein. The sample includes about 350,000 distinct CDR3 sequences, roughly 13% of them seen just once. Material: blood. All receptors derive from a woman in her twenties or thirties with Graves' hyperthyroidism.

This clonotype occurred many times. DNA for the CDR3: TGTGCCAGCAGCCCCAGGGATAACTATGGCTACACCTTC. Translation: CASSPRDNYGYTF. The V and J genes are TRBV12-3 or TRBV12-4 and TRBJ1-2; a weak D match, TRBD1 (5 bases). V was clipped by 6 bases and J by 1 base, with 9 bases between them. The CDR3 consists of 13 residues.

This clonotype was found many times. CDR3: CSAKQGNGNNEQFF. The CDR3 DNA is TGCAGTGCTAAACAGGGGAATGGGAACAATGAGCAGTTCTTC. The chain recombines TRBV20-1 with TRBJ2-1; 7 bases match TRBD1. Trimming took 4 bases from V and 5 from J; bases not matched to a gene: 8. This CDR3 has 14 residues. Germline V gene lookup returns CDR1 DFQATT and CDR2 SNEGSKA (reference sequence).

This clonotype has at least ten counts. The genes are TRBV12-3 or TRBV12-4 and TRBJ2-7; 9 bases line up with TRBD1. Trimming took 5 bases from V and 7 from J; bases not matched to a gene: 6. This CDR3 region has 13 residues. The CDR3 region is CASSGGTGREQYF. The CDR3 DNA sequence: TGTGCCAGCAGTGGGGGGACAGGGAGAGAGCAGTACTTC.

This clonotype was detected ten times or more. This chain connects TRBV6-2 or TRBV6-3 to TRBJ2-1; 7 bases are shared with TRBD2. Germline trimming cut 3 bases from V and 4 bases from J; bases unmatched to any gene: 6. This CDR3 is 15 amino acids long. From germline, CDR1 is MNHEY and CDR2 SVGEGT. The DNA of the CDR3 is TGTGCCAGCAGTTATGGCGGGAGCAAGTACAATGAGCAGTTCTTC. This translates into CASSYGGSKYNEQFF.

This clonotype occurred many times. The CDR3, as DNA: TGTGCCAGCAGTCCCGAAGCGGAGAGCACAGATACGCAGTATTTT. Protein: CASSPEAESTDTQYF. The chain couples TRBV12-3 or TRBV12-4 to TRBJ2-3; weak D call: TRBD2 (5 bases). Between the trimmed V and J ends, which lost 5 bases and 0 bases, there was a span of 12 bases. There are 15 residues in the CDR3.

In its sample, this clonotype was seen many times. This chain links TRBV11-2 with TRBJ2-7; 10 positions agree with TRBD2. CDR1 and CDR2 from the germline V gene are SGHAT and FQNNGV. V dropped 5 bases and J dropped 2; count of bases not matched to a gene: 12. This CDR3 region has 17 residues. As DNA, the CDR3 is TGTGCCAGCAGCACCATAGCGGGAGGAGCGGGGGCCTACGAGCAGTACTTC. Translated, it gives CASSTIAGGAGAYEQYF. The variable domain in full, completed from reference TRBV11-2 and TRBJ2-7, reads EAGVAQSPRYKIIEKRQSVAFWCNPISGHATLYWYQQILGQGPKLLIQFQNNGVVDDSQLPKDRFSAERLKGVDSTLKIQPAKLEDSAVYLCASSTIAGGAGAYEQYFGPGTRLTVT.

The chain employs TRBV12-3 or TRBV12-4 and TRBJ1-4; 7 nucleotides match TRBD1. The V segment lost 10 bases and the J segment 0 bases; nucleotides outside the gene matches: 5. The CDR3 is 14 residues long. The CDR3 loop reads CAITTGTTNEKLFF. CDR3 coding DNA: TGTGCCATCACGACAGGGACAACTAATGAAAAACTGTTTTTT.

The V and J genes are TRBV20-1 and TRBJ2-7; the match to TRBD2 covers 7 bases. V shed 1 base, J shed 0 bases, and the junction held 3 bases outside the gene matches. CDR3 length equals 14 residues. From germline, CDR1 is DFQATT and CDR2 SNEGSKA (reference sequence). Here the CDR3 DNA reads TGCAGTGCTAGAGCCGGGACTACCTCCTACGAGCAGTACTTC. Its translation: CSARAGTTSYEQYF.

Ten or more counts support this clonotype. The rearrangement links TRBV28 to TRBJ2-1; the D gene could be TRBD1 or TRBD2 (5 bases each). Germline V gene data show CDR1 as MDHEN and CDR2 as SYDVKM. The CDR3 covers 14 residues. The ends were cut back, 7 bases at V and 4 bases at J, with 14 bases in the middle. The CDR3 here is CASTLLGPYNEQFF. CDR3 coding DNA: TGTGCCAGCACCTTACTGGGACCGTACAATGAGCAGTTCTTC. Full variable domain (rest looked up from reference TRBV28 and TRBJ2-1): DVKVTQSSRYLVKRTGEKVFLECVQDMDHENMFWYRQDPGLGLRLIYFSYDVKMKEKGDIPEGYSVSREKKERFSLILESASTNQTSMYLCASTLLGPYNEQFFGPGTRLTVL.

The chain carries TRBV20-1 and TRBJ1-2; weak D call: TRBD1 (5 bases). CDR3 length: 12 amino acids. Germline V lookup: CDR1 DFQATT, CDR2 SNEGSKA (reference sequence). The CDR3 sequence is CRVLQGRPGYTF. The CDR3 bases are TGCAGGGTTCTGCAGGGCCGTCCTGGCTACACCTTC.

This clonotype came up many times. The V and J genes are TRBV11-2 and TRBJ2-7; TRBD2 matches 8 bases. The germline V gene has CDR1 SGHAT and CDR2 FQNNGV. The CDR3 is 14 residues long. V shed 8 bases and J 6 bases; nucleotides not matched to a gene: 12. The CDR3 is CASQRGNSISEQYF. CDR3 DNA: TGTGCCAGCCAGCGGGGGAACTCAATAAGCGAGCAGTACTTC. Drawing the rest from reference TRBV11-2 and TRBJ2-7, the complete variable domain is EAGVAQSPRYKIIEKRQSVAFWCNPISGHATLYWYQQILGQGPKLLIQFQNNGVVDDSQLPKDRFSAERLKGVDSTLKIQPAKLEDSAVYLCASQRGNSISEQYFGPGTRLTVT.

This clonotype was counted a few times. This chain joins TRBV20-1 and TRBJ1-6, with a possible D match to TRBD1 (6 bases). Trimming removed 0 bases at V and 7 bases at J, with 19 bases between. Germline loops: CDR1 DFQATT, CDR2 SNEGSKA (reference sequence). CDR3 length: 17 residues. CDR3 amino acids: CSARDPLTGGYNSPLHF. The DNA for the CDR3 is TGCAGTGCTAGAGACCCTCTGACAGGAGGTTACAATTCACCCCTCCACTTT.

The table lists this clonotype with many counts. The chain joins TRBV11-2 to TRBJ2-1; D unclear. V lost 0 bases, J lost 15 bases, and 6 bases lay in between. Germline V gives CDR1 SGHAT, CDR2 FQNNGV. This CDR3 has 10 amino acids. This CDR3 reads CASSLDRLFF. CDR3 in DNA: TGTGCCAGCAGCTTAGACCGGCTGTTCTTC.

This clonotype was counted many times. This sequence joins TRBV7-8 and TRBJ2-1; D possibly matches TRBD1 or TRBD2 (5 bases each). V lost 2 bases, J lost 9 bases, and 8 bases lay in between. Germline V gene data show CDR1 as SGHVS and CDR2 as FQNEAQ. The CDR3 has 12 residues. As DNA, the CDR3 is TGTGCCAGCAGCTTATGGGGGAGTGAGCAGTTCTTC. As protein: CASSLWGSEQFF.

There are many counts of this clonotype. The V call is TRBV6-5, the J call TRBJ2-2; TRBD1 is a possible D gene (6 bases). The CDR3 covers 14 residues. Germline values: CDR1 MNHEY, CDR2 SVGAGI. V lost 6 bases and J 5 bases, leaving 13 bases between the germline ends. CDR3 nucleotides: TGTGCCAGCAGCGCTAACAGGGTTACCGGGGAGCTGTTTTTT. Protein product: CASSANRVTGELFF.

This clonotype was counted many times. J is TRBJ1-4 and V is TRBV15, with D hard to call. Per germline, CDR1 LNHNV and CDR2 YYDKDF (reference sequence). Deletions cut 0 bases from V and 3 bases from J, with 11 bases between. The CDR3 spans 16 residues. The CDR3 DNA follows: TGTGCCACCAGCAGAGATGCCGCCAGAGCTAATGAAAAACTGTTTTTT. As protein: CATSRDAARANEKLFF. The variable domain in full, with the rest retrieved from reference TRBV15 and TRBJ1-4, is DAMVIQNPRYQVTQFGKPVTLSCSQTLNHNVMYWYQQKSSQAPKLLFHYYDKDFNNEADTPDNFQSRRPNTSFCFLDIRSPGLGDTAMYLCATSRDAARANEKLFFGSGTQLSVL.

This clonotype was seen at least ten times. The chain employs TRBV12-3 or TRBV12-4 and TRBJ1-1; D remains unclear. The CDR3 is 14 amino acids. The V end was cut by 1 base, the J end by 1 base, with 7 bases between. The CDR3 spells CASSLDTRNTEAFF. DNA of the CDR3: TGTGCCAGCAGTTTAGACACTAGGAACACTGAAGCTTTCTTT.

Ten or more counts support this clonotype. V usage is TRBV2 and J usage is TRBJ2-7; 13 nucleotides agree with TRBD2. The CDR3 is made up of 15 amino acids. Per the germline V gene, CDR1 is SNHLY and CDR2 is FYNNEI. V shed 7 bases and J 2 bases; nucleotides not matched to a gene: 5. The CDR3 coding sequence is TGTGCCAGCACCGGGACTAGCGGGACTACCTACGAGCAGTACTTC. This encodes CASTGTSGTTYEQYF.

This clonotype was detected ten times or more. In DNA, the CDR3 is TGTGCCAGCAGTGTAAATCGGTGGTCCTACGAGCAGTACTTC. This translates into CASSVNRWSYEQYF. This chain joins TRBV6-1 and TRBJ2-7; D is unresolved. Germline V CDR1 and CDR2: MNHNS, SASEGT. The V gene lost 4 bases and the J gene lost 1 base, with 11 bases spanning the gap. CDR3 length: 14 amino acids.

This clonotype has ten or more counts. The rearrangement links TRBV20-1 to TRBJ2-3, with 15 bases lining up with TRBD2. This CDR3 contains 18 residues. V gave up 5 bases and J gave up 0 bases; unmatched junction bases: 9. Germline values: CDR1 DFQATT, CDR2 SNEGSKA (reference sequence). CDR3 in DNA: TGCAGTGCTGGGACTAGCGGGAGGCGCGTTCGCAGCACAGATACGCAGTATTTT. Its protein is CSAGTSGRRVRSTDTQYF.

The V gene is TRBV24-1, the J gene TRBJ1-2; D might be TRBD1 (5 bases). The V gene's germline CDR1 is KGHDR and CDR2 SFDVKD. The CDR3 has 14 amino acids. The V end lost 3 bases, the J end lost 2 bases, and 9 bases lay between the germline ends. In DNA, the CDR3 is TGTGCCACCAGTGATGCGGACACCAACTATGGCTACACCTTC. Translated: CATSDADTNYGYTF.

In the case of this clonotype: Sequence at one end of the junction differs from germline and may be a read error. The V gene is TRBV20-1, the J gene TRBJ2-2; 9 nucleotides align to TRBD1. Germline CDR1 is DFQATT and CDR2 is SNEGSKA (reference sequence). The CDR3 consists of 15 residues. CDR3 residues: CSANTGTGNAGELFF. DNA for the CDR3: TGCAGTGCTAACACCGGGACAGGGAACGCCGGGGAGCTGTTTTTT.